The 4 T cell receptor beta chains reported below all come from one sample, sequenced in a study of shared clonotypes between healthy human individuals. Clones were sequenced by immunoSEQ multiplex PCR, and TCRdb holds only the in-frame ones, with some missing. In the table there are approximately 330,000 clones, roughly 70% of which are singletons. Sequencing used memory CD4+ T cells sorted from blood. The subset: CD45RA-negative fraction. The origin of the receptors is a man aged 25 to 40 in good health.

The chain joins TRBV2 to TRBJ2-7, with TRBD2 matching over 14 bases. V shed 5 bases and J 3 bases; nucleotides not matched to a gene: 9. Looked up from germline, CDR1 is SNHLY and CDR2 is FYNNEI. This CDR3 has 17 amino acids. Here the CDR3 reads CASSKSGLAGVSYEQYF. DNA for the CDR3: TGTGCCAGCAGTAAGTCGGGACTAGCGGGAGTAAGCTACGAGCAGTACTTC.

The CDR3 protein is CASSKGWTGRDEQFF. In nucleotides, the CDR3 is TGTGCCAGTAGTAAAGGTTGGACAGGGCGAGATGAGCAGTTCTTC. The chain couples TRBV19 to TRBJ2-1, with 8 bases fitting TRBD1. The CDR3 extends over 15 amino acids. Germline lookup yields CDR1 LNHDA and CDR2 SQIVND (reference sequence). V shed 4 bases and J 8 bases; nucleotides not matched to a gene: 10.

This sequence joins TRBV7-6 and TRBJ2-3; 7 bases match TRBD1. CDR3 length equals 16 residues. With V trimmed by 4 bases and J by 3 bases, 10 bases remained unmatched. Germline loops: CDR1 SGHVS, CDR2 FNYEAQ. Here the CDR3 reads CASSSPPGQRTDTQYF. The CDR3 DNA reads TGTGCCAGCAGCTCCCCTCCGGGACAGAGGACAGATACGCAGTATTTT.

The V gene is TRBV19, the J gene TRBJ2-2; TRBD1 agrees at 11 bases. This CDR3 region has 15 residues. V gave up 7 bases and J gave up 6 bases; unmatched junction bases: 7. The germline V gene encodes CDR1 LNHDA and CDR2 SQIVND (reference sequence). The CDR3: CASTRGQGAPGELFF. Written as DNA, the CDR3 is TGTGCCAGTACCCGCGGACAGGGGGCGCCCGGGGAGCTGTTTTTT.